This is a list of T cell receptor beta chains from one sample in a study of Ad26.COV2.S vaccination and SARS-CoV-2 variants. The data were produced by immunoSEQ multiplex PCR, yet TCRdb's version contains in-frame clones alone and is incomplete. Of about 390,000 clones listed, over 80% are singletons. Specimen: peripheral blood, collected in a trial of Ad26.COV2.S vaccine versus placebo. These receptors were taken from a person between 18 and 65 years old who received the Ad26.COV2.S COVID-19 vaccine or a placebo. Each CDR3 is given with its conserved first and last residue. D genes are given only for firm matches. A clone size is listed for some rows: how often the clone was seen (once, few, many), or a class if it is expanded.

v_call	clone_size	d_call	j_call	cdr3_aa	cdr3_nt
TRBV20-1	once	TRBD2	TRBJ2-7	CSASFRTSGGSYEQYF	TGCAGTGCTAGTTTCAGGACTAGCGGGGGATCCTACGAGCAGTACTTC
TRBV15	NA	TRBD1	TRBJ2-2	CATSRLHPGQGVTGELFF	TGTGCCACCAGCAGACTCCATCCGGGACAGGGAGTGACCGGGGAGCTGTTTTTT
TRBV6-5	NA	TRBD1	TRBJ1-2	CASSLRQGVYGYTF	TGTGCCAGCAGTTTAAGACAGGGGGTCTATGGCTACACCTTC
TRBV4-3	NA	TRBD2	TRBJ2-1	CASSQGRSPLAGPVDEQFF	TGCGCCAGCAGCCAAGGGAGGTCCCCATTAGCGGGGCCTGTAGATGAGCAGTTCTTC
TRBV15	few	NA	TRBJ2-6	CATSRVGEGGSGANVLTF	TGTGCCACCAGCAGAGTTGGGGAAGGCGGCTCTGGGGCCAACGTCCTGACTTTC
TRBV28	NA	TRBD2	TRBJ2-1	CASREAGTSLKEQFF	TGTGCCAGCAGAGAGGCCGGGACTAGCCTGAAGGAGCAGTTCTTC
TRBV6-5	NA	NA	TRBJ2-1	CASSSHNEQFF	TGTGCCAGCAGCTCTCACAATGAGCAGTTCTTC
TRBV2	NA	NA	TRBJ1-5	CASWDGGNQPQHF	TGTGCCAGCTGGGACGGGGGAAATCAGCCCCAGCATTTT
TRBV6-1	NA	TRBD2	TRBJ2-1	CASSEYPRGGVGQFF	TGTGCCAGCAGTGAATATCCCCGGGGGGGAGTGGGGCAGTTCTTC
TRBV11-2	NA	NA	TRBJ1-6	CASSFRDTYNSPLHF	TGTGCCAGCAGCTTCCGGGACACCTATAATTCACCCCTCCACTTT
TRBV10-1	few	TRBD1	TRBJ1-2	CASSEETGDRANYGYTF	TGCGCCAGCAGTGAAGAGACAGGGGACCGGGCTAACTATGGCTACACCTTC
TRBV28	once	NA	TRBJ2-1	CASRGLGQYNEQFF	TGTGCCAGCAGAGGCCTCGGGCAGTACAATGAGCAGTTCTTC
TRBV28	NA	TRBD1	TRBJ1-1	CASTHRGPNEAFF	TGTGCCAGCACTCACAGGGGGCCAAATGAAGCTTTCTTT
TRBV15	once	NA	TRBJ1-1	CATSSYGVGNTEAFF	TGTGCCACCAGCAGTTACGGGGTAGGGAACACTGAAGCTTTCTTT
TRBV5-4	NA	NA	TRBJ1-2	CASSSATAAGYTF	TGTGCCAGCAGCTCCGCCACAGCAGCCGGCTACACCTTC
TRBV7-2	NA	TRBD1	TRBJ1-2	CASREDRGVYGYTF	TGTGCCAGCAGAGAGGACAGGGGGGTCTATGGCTACACCTTC
TRBV20-1	NA	NA	TRBJ2-7	CSATPSLEQYF	TGCAGTGCGACCCCATCGCTCGAGCAGTACTTC
TRBV30	NA	TRBD2	TRBJ2-7	CAWSPSAGGLYEQYF	TGTGCCTGGAGCCCATCAGCGGGGGGGCTCTACGAGCAGTACTTC
TRBV24-1	once	NA	TRBJ2-3	CATSDLGVVTQYF	TGTGCCACCAGTGATTTGGGGGTAGTTACGCAGTATTTT
TRBV28	NA	TRBD2	TRBJ2-5	CASSSGGRNQETQYF	TGTGCCAGTTCGAGCGGGGGGCGAAACCAAGAGACCCAGTACTTC
TRBV6-6	NA	TRBD1	TRBJ2-7	CASSYSEGQVYEQYF	TGTGCCAGCAGTTACTCTGAGGGACAGGTGTACGAGCAGTACTTC
TRBV4-3	NA	NA	TRBJ2-7	CASSLAVVGEQYF	TGCGCCAGCAGTCTCGCTGTGGTGGGGGAGCAGTACTTC
TRBV7-8	NA	TRBD2	TRBJ2-2	CASSSTSGGPRVTGELFF	TGTGCCAGCAGCTCGACTAGCGGGGGGCCCCGTGTCACCGGGGAGCTGTTTTTT
TRBV5-4	NA	TRBD2	TRBJ2-7	CASSWGGYEQYF	TGTGCCAGCAGTTGGGGGGGCTACGAGCAGTACTTC
TRBV18	NA	NA	TRBJ2-4	CASSPPTAGTTKNIQYF	TGTGCCAGCTCACCACCCACGGCCGGGACAACCAAAAACATTCAGTACTTC
TRBV27	NA	NA	TRBJ2-1	CASSLGRYNEQFF	TGTGCCAGCAGTTTGGGTCGCTACAATGAGCAGTTCTTC
TRBV4-3	NA	TRBD1	TRBJ1-2	CASSQVRQGAGYTF	TGCGCCAGCAGCCAAGTAAGACAGGGGGCTGGCTACACCTTC
TRBV4-1	NA	TRBD1	TRBJ2-7	CASSQFSQGSEQYF	TGCGCCAGCAGCCAATTCTCACAGGGGAGCGAGCAGTACTTC
TRBV30	NA	TRBD1	TRBJ1-6	CAWAAPDRGNSPLHF	TGTGCCTGGGCCGCCCCGGACAGGGGGAATTCACCCCTCCACTTT
TRBV7-2	NA	TRBD1	TRBJ1-1	CASSFVTGRGDTEAFF	TGTGCCAGCAGCTTCGTGACAGGGAGGGGGGACACTGAAGCTTTCTTT
TRBV6-1	NA	TRBD1	TRBJ1-3	CASSEFGLGQVLSGNTIYF	TGTGCCAGCAGTGAGTTTGGATTAGGACAGGTCCTCTCTGGAAACACCATATATTTT
TRBV27	NA	TRBD2	TRBJ2-3	CASSIVAGGLGDTQYF	TGTGCCAGCAGCATAGTAGCGGGGGGGCTTGGAGATACGCAGTATTTT
TRBV9	once	TRBD1	TRBJ2-7	CASSKSPGTVSYEQYF	TGTGCCAGCAGCAAAAGCCCCGGGACAGTATCCTACGAGCAGTACTTC
TRBV6-5	NA	NA	TRBJ1-1	CASTVFLGGPEAFF	TGTGCCAGCACCGTCTTCCTGGGGGGCCCTGAAGCTTTCTTT
TRBV7-9	NA	NA	TRBJ2-1	CASSFRGIEQFF	TGTGCCAGCAGCTTCCGAGGGATTGAGCAGTTCTTC
TRBV6-2/TRBV6-3	NA	NA	TRBJ1-5	CASSYSIRDWEIDDNQPQHF	TGTGCCAGCAGTTACTCAATCCGGGACTGGGAGATTGACGACAATCAGCCCCAGCATTTT
TRBV7-8	NA	NA	TRBJ2-1	CASSLRAEDNEQFF	TGTGCCAGCAGCTTAAGGGCAGAGGACAATGAGCAGTTCTTC
TRBV5-1	NA	NA	TRBJ2-1	CASRQGSGNNEQFF	TGCGCCAGCAGGCAGGGTAGCGGTAACAATGAGCAGTTCTTC
TRBV5-7	NA	NA	TRBJ1-4	CASSPWDANEKLFF	TGTGCCAGCAGCCCATGGGACGCGAATGAAAAACTGTTTTTT
TRBV7-9	NA	NA	TRBJ2-3	CASRDPPGTQYF	TGTGCCAGCAGAGACCCCCCGGGTACGCAGTATTTT
TRBV7-2	NA	NA	TRBJ2-4	CASSLALGLLAKNIQYF	TGTGCCAGCAGCTTAGCGTTAGGGTTACTAGCCAAAAACATTCAGTACTTC
TRBV7-9	NA	NA	TRBJ2-1	CASSLALRDEQFF	TGTGCCAGCAGCTTGGCTCTGAGAGATGAGCAGTTCTTC
TRBV5-1	NA	TRBD2	TRBJ2-1	CASSISGGDEQFF	TGCGCCAGCAGTATTAGCGGGGGGGATGAGCAGTTCTTC
TRBV28	NA	NA	TRBJ2-7	CASSENRVPSYEQYF	TGTGCCAGCAGTGAAAACAGAGTACCCTCCTACGAGCAGTACTTC
TRBV6-5	few	NA	TRBJ1-3	CASRMGDLTGNTIYF	TGTGCCAGCAGGATGGGGGACCTTACTGGAAACACCATATATTTT
TRBV6-2/TRBV6-3	NA	TRBD2	TRBJ2-2	CASSTSAGGGTGELFF	TGTGCCAGCAGTACTTCAGCGGGGGGCGGCACCGGGGAGCTGTTTTTT
TRBV29-1	NA	NA	TRBJ2-3	CSGADRDILLSSTDTQYF	TGCAGCGGCGCGGACAGAGACATCCTCCTCTCTAGCACAGATACGCAGTATTTT
TRBV5-1	few	NA	TRBJ1-4	CASSLEGERWEKLFF	TGCGCCAGCAGCTTGGAAGGGGAACGGTGGGAAAAACTGTTTTTT
TRBV5-1	NA	NA	TRBJ1-5	CASSLAPSSNQPQHF	TGCGCCAGCAGCTTGGCCCCAAGTAGCAATCAGCCCCAGCATTTT
TRBV13	few	NA	TRBJ2-3	CASSLGLRDTQYF	TGTGCCAGCAGCTTAGGCCTTCGTGATACGCAGTATTTT
TRBV7-9	once	NA	TRBJ1-2	CASMGDYGYTF	TGTGCCAGCATGGGGGACTATGGCTACACCTTC
TRBV9	NA	NA	TRBJ2-5	CASSVAGSQETQYF	TGTGCCAGCAGCGTAGCTGGCTCCCAAGAGACCCAGTACTTC
TRBV7-2	NA	NA	TRBJ2-7	CASSLYNREYEQYF	TGTGCCAGCAGCTTATACAACAGGGAATACGAGCAGTACTTC
TRBV20-1	NA	NA	TRBJ1-2	CSARGAGYTF	TGCAGTGCACGAGGGGCTGGCTACACCTTC
TRBV7-6	NA	NA	TRBJ2-7	CASSLSPTAQQYF	TGTGCCAGCAGCTTATCACCTACAGCACAACAGTACTTC
TRBV29-1	NA	NA	TRBJ2-3	CSARGGDTQYF	TGCAGCGCCAGGGGGGGAGATACGCAGTATTTT
TRBV6-6	NA	NA	TRBJ1-1	CASSPERTEAFF	TGTGCCAGCAGTCCAGAGAGGACTGAAGCTTTCTTT
TRBV5-8	NA	NA	TRBJ1-3	CASSLNQVSGNTIYF	TGTGCCAGCAGCCTCAACCAAGTCTCTGGAAACACCATATATTTT
TRBV3-1/TRBV3-2	NA	TRBD2	TRBJ2-4	CASSHYRPGGAKNIQYF	TGTGCCAGCAGCCATTATCGCCCCGGGGGGGCCAAAAACATTCAGTACTTC
TRBV7-2	NA	NA	TRBJ1-4	CASSLLGEKLFF	TGTGCCAGCAGCTTATTGGGTGAAAAACTGTTTTTT